This record concerns one T cell receptor beta chain sequence. CDR3 length equals 14 residues. V lost 5 bases and J 4 bases, leaving 14 bases between the germline ends. Germline loops: CDR1 SEHNR, CDR2 FQNEAQ (reference sequence). This specimen belongs to a study of control samples from healthy donors and cancer patients. Profiling relied on immunoSEQ multiplex PCR, and the TCRdb table lists in-frame clones only, not all of them. The sample holds about 130,000 clones; around 90% are singletons and the top ten take about 2.5%. This clonotype originated in a man in his late teens or twenties in good health. The J gene is TRBJ1-2, the V gene TRBV7-9; D gene unclear. Sequencing was performed on blood. CDR3 region: CASSLSTEFYGYTF. Here the CDR3 DNA reads TGTGCCAGCAGCCTATCTACCGAATTCTATGGCTACACCTTC.